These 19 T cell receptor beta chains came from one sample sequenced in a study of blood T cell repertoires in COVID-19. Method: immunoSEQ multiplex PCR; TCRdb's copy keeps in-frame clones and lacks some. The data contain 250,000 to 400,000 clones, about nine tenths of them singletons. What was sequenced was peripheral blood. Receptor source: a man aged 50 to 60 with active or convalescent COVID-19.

The DNA for the CDR3 is TGTGCCAGCACAGGGGAGGGCACTGAAGCTTTCTTT. Its protein product is CASTGEGTEAFF. The chain recombines TRBV6-6 with TRBJ1-1; TRBD1 might be the D (6 bases). Germline CDR1 is MNHNY and CDR2 is SVGAGI (reference sequence). V lost 7 bases to trimming and J lost 4 bases, with 10 bases between them. The CDR3 sequence is 12 residues long.

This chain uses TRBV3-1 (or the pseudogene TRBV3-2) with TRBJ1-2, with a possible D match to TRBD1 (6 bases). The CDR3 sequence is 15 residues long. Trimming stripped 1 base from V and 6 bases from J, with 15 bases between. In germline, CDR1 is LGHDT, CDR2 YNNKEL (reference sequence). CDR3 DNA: TGTGCCAGCAGCCAAGGTCCGACAGGAGACAATGGCTACACCTTC. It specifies CASSQGPTGDNGYTF.

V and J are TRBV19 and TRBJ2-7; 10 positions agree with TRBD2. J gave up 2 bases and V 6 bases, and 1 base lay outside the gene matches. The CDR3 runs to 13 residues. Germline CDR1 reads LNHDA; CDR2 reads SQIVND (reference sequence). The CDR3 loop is CASSTSGAYEQYF. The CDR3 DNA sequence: TGTGCCAGTAGCACTAGCGGGGCCTACGAGCAGTACTTC.

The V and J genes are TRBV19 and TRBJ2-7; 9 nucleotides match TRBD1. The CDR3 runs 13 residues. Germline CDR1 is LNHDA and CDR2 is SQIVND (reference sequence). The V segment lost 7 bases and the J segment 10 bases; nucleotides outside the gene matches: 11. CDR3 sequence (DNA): TGTGCCAGTACCTCGAGGCCGGGACAGGGCCAGTACTTC. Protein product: CASTSRPGQGQYF. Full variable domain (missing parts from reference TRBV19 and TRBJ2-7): DGGITQSPKYLFRKEGQNVTLSCEQNLNHDAMYWYRQDPGQGLRLIYYSQIVNDFQKGDIAEGYSVSREKKESFPLTVTSAQKNPTAFYLCASTSRPGQGQYFGPGTRLTVT.

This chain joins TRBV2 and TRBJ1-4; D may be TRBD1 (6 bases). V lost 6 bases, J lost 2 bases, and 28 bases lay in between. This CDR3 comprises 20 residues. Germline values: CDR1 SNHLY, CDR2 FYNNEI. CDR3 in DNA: TGTGCCAGCAGCTACAATGGAAGGGGACAACCTACCTCGACTAATGAAAAACTGTTTTTT. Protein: CASSYNGRGQPTSTNEKLFF.

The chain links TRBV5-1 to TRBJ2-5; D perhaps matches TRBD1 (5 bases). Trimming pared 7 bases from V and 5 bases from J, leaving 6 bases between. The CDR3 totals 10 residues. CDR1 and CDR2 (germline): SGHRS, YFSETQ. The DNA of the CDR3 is TGCGCCAGCGCAGGGGAGACCCAGTACTTC. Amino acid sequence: CASAGETQYF.

CDR3: CATSDSASGQFF. As DNA, the CDR3 is TGTGCCACCAGTGATTCAGCCAGCGGCCAGTTCTTC. The V call is TRBV24-1, the J call TRBJ2-1; weak D call: TRBD2 (5 bases). The germline CDR1 and CDR2 sequences are KGHDR and SFDVKD. This CDR3 has 12 amino acids. V lost 2 bases and J lost 13, with 11 bases in between.

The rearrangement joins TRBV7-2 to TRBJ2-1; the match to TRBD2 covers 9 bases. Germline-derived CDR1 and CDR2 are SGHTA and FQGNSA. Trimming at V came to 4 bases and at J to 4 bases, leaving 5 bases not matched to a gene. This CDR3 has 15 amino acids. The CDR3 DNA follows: TGTGCCAGCAGCTCCTTAGCGGGAGCATACAATGAGCAGTTCTTC. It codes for CASSSLAGAYNEQFF.

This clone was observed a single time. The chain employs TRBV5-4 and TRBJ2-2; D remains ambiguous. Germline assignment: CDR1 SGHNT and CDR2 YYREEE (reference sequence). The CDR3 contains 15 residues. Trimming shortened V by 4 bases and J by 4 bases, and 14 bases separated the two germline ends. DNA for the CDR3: TGTGCCAGCAGCCTACCTTCACAGATCACCGGGGAGCTGTTTTTT. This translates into CASSLPSQITGELFF.

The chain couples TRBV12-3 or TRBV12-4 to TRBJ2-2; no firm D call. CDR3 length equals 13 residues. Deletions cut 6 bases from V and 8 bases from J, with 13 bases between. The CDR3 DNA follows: TGTGCCAGCAGCCTTAGCAGTTCGGGGGAGCTGTTTTTT. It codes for CASSLSSSGELFF.

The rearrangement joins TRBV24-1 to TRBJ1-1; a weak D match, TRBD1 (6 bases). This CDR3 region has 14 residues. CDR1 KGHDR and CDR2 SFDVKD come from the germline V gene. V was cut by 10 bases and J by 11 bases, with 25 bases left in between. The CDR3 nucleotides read TGTGCCACTCGAGTTCGGGGGGGGGCCCTCTGGGCTTTCTTT. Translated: CATRVRGGALWAFF.

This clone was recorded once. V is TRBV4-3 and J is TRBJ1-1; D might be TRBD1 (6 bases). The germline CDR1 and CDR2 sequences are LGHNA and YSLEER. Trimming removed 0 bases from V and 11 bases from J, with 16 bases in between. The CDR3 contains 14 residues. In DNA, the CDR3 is TGCGCCAGCAGCCAAGAAATCGCGCAGGGGACGGCTTTCTTT. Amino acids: CASSQEIAQGTAFF.

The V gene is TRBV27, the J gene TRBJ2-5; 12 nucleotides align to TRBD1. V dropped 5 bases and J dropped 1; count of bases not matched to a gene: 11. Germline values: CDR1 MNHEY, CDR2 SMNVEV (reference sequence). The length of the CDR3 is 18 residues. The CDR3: CASSPGTGGYEIQETQYF. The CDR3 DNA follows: TGTGCCAGCAGTCCCGGGACAGGGGGCTACGAGATCCAAGAGACCCAGTACTTC.

CDR3 nucleotides: TGCGCCAGCGGACTAGCGGGAAACGGGGAGACCCAGTACTTC. This encodes CASGLAGNGETQYF. The chain is built from TRBV5-1 and TRBJ2-5; TRBD2 agrees at 12 bases. V was clipped by 7 bases and J by 5 bases; unmatched bases: 6. This CDR3 contains 14 residues. Germline CDR1 is SGHRS and CDR2 is YFSETQ.

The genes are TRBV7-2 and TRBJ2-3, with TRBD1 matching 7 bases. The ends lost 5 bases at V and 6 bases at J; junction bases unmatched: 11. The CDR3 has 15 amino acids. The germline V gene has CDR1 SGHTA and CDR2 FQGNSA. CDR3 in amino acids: CASSLLTGNPDTQYF. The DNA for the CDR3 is TGTGCCAGCAGCCTTCTGACAGGGAACCCGGATACGCAGTATTTT. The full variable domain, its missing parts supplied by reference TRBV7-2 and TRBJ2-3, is GAGVSQSPSNKVTEKGKDVELRCDPISGHTALYWYRQSLGQGLEFLIYFQGNSAPDKSGLPSDRFSAERTGGSVSTLTIQRTQQEDSAVYLCASSLLTGNPDTQYFGPGTRLTVL.

The DNA of the CDR3 is TGTGCCAGCAGACCACAGGGGGGTGGAGCTGAAGCTTTCTTT. Amino acids: CASRPQGGGAEAFF. V usage is TRBV28 and J usage is TRBJ1-1; the match to TRBD1 covers 8 bases. Germline trimming cut 6 bases from V and 6 bases from J; bases unmatched to any gene: 9. The CDR3 spans 14 residues. CDR1 is MDHEN, CDR2 SYDVKM, per germline.

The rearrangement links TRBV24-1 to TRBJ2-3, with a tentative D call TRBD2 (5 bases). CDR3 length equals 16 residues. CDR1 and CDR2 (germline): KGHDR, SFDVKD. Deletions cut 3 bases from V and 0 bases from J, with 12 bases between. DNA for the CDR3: TGTGCCACCAGTGATCCCCAGCGGAGTAGCACAGATACGCAGTATTTT. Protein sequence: CATSDPQRSSTDTQYF.

CDR3 DNA sequence: TGTGCCAGCAGCGACTACAGGGCAAAACAGTCCTACGAGCAGTACTTC. Protein sequence: CASSDYRAKQSYEQYF. The rearrangement uses TRBV3-1 (or the pseudogene TRBV3-2) and TRBJ2-7; maybe TRBD1 (6 bases). The length of the CDR3 is 16 residues. V dropped 5 bases and J dropped 1 base, with 18 bases sitting between them. CDR1 and CDR2 from the germline V gene are LGHDT and YNNKEL (reference sequence).

CDR3 sequence (DNA): TGTGCCTGGAGTGTTATTGGGACAGGGCGGGTTTATGGCTACACCTTC. This gives the protein CAWSVIGTGRVYGYTF. The chain joins TRBV30 to TRBJ1-2; 9 nucleotides line up with TRBD1. The CDR3 spans 16 residues. J gave up 5 bases and V 0 bases, and 10 bases lay outside the gene matches. The germline V gene encodes CDR1 GTSNPN and CDR2 SVGIG (reference sequence).